Each of the 18 T cell receptor beta chains below was sequenced from the same sample in a study of blood T cell repertoires in COVID-19. Produced via immunoSEQ multiplex PCR; TCRdb's table is partial and in-frame only. Among about 140,000 clones listed, 75% to 80% were seen once. The specimen was PBMCs or T cells enriched from blood (not recorded which). The receptors shown here come from a woman aged 50 to 60 who had recovered from COVID-19.

A remark on this clone: A junction end diverges from the germline sequence, so it may reflect a read error. This chain's CDR3 is CASGRDTF. CDR3 in DNA: TGTGCCAGCGGCCGGGACACATTT. The V call is TRBV2, the J call TRBJ2-3; perhaps TRBD1 as D (6 bases). From germline, CDR1 is SNHLY and CDR2 FYNNEI. The CDR3 covers 8 residues.

The V and J genes are TRBV28 and TRBJ1-5, with unresolved D. The CDR3 is 12 amino acids. V dropped 8 bases and J dropped 7 bases, with 12 bases sitting between them. The germline gives CDR1 MDHEN, CDR2 SYDVKM. The CDR3 loop is CASGPVLQPQHF. DNA of the CDR3: TGTGCCAGCGGGCCGGTTTTACAGCCCCAGCATTTT.

The rearrangement joins TRBV6-5 to TRBJ1-1; 7 bases are shared with TRBD1. Germline trimming cut 6 bases from V and 0 bases from J; bases unmatched to any gene: 7. The CDR3 is 15 amino acids. CDR1 is MNHEY and CDR2 is SVGAGI in the germline V gene. The CDR3 loop reads CASRSGQEMNTEAFF. In DNA form, the CDR3 reads TGTGCCAGCAGATCCGGACAGGAGATGAACACTGAAGCTTTCTTT.

The V and J genes are TRBV30 and TRBJ1-3; D ambiguous. The V gene lost 0 bases and the J gene lost 4 bases, with 10 bases spanning the gap. The germline CDR1 and CDR2 sequences are GTSNPN and SVGIG (reference sequence). The CDR3 sequence is 14 residues long. The CDR3 bases are TGTGCCTGGAGTGTACGGACTGCCGGAAACACCATATATTTT. It specifies CAWSVRTAGNTIYF.

This clone was counted between two and nine times. The rearrangement uses TRBV7-9 and TRBJ2-3; the D gene is possibly TRBD2 (6 bases). Germline CDR1 reads SEHNR; CDR2 reads FQNEAQ (reference sequence). The CDR3 is 15 residues long. Trimming cost V 4 bases and J 3 bases, with 14 bases left between them. The CDR3 spells CASSSAGSGTDTQYF. The CDR3 DNA reads as TGTGCCAGCAGCTCCGCGGGGTCCGGGACAGATACGCAGTATTTT.

The chain carries TRBV19 and TRBJ2-1; 8 bases align to TRBD2. Germline CDR1 LNHDA, CDR2 SQIVND (reference sequence). V trimming: 9 bases; J trimming: 3 bases; junction bases outside the gene matches: 10. The CDR3 is made up of 15 amino acids. The CDR3 DNA sequence: TGTGCCAGCCGAGAGGTTGCGGGAGGCTACAATGAGCAGTTCTTC. It codes for CASREVAGGYNEQFF.

The rearrangement uses TRBV5-5 and TRBJ1-4; TRBD1 might be the D (5 bases). Per the germline V gene, CDR1 is SGHKS and CDR2 is YYEKEE (reference sequence). This CDR3 contains 15 residues. Trimming took off 1 base at V and 3 bases at J, with 10 bases between the two ends. CDR3 in amino acids: CASSLRQSSNEKLFF. In nucleotides, the CDR3 is TGTGCCAGCAGCTTGAGACAGTCTTCTAATGAAAAACTGTTTTTT.

The chain joins TRBV5-4 to TRBJ1-1, with D hard to call. Germline V lookup: CDR1 SGHNT, CDR2 YYREEE (reference sequence). V shed 1 base and J shed 2 bases, with 15 bases lying between them. CDR3 size: 16 residues. CDR3 amino acids: CASSLTRETRNTEAFF. DNA of the CDR3: TGTGCCAGCAGCTTGACTAGGGAGACCCGCAACACTGAAGCTTTCTTT.

This chain joins TRBV3-1 (or the pseudogene TRBV3-2) and TRBJ2-1, with a tentative D call TRBD1 (6 bases). The CDR3 has 12 amino acids. CDR1 is LGHDT and CDR2 is YNNKEL in the germline V gene (reference sequence). The ends were cut back, 0 bases at V and 13 bases at J, with 10 bases in the middle. The CDR3 DNA is TGTGCCAGCAGCCAAGATCTGGGGGCCCAGTTCTTC. Amino acid sequence: CASSQDLGAQFF.

This clone is a singleton in its sample. The chain carries TRBV9 and TRBJ1-3; weak D call: TRBD1 (6 bases). V was clipped by 4 bases and J by 0 bases, with 11 bases between them. The CDR3 runs to 15 residues. Per the germline V gene, CDR1 is SGDLS and CDR2 is YYNGEE. CDR3 in amino acids: CASSPRTVSGNTIYF. The DNA for the CDR3 is TGTGCCAGCAGCCCCCGGACAGTCTCTGGAAACACCATATATTTT.

V is TRBV24-1 and J is TRBJ2-5, with D possibly being TRBD2 (6 bases). CDR1 and CDR2 (germline): KGHDR, SFDVKD. The CDR3 spans 20 residues. The V gene lost 4 bases and the J gene lost 3 bases, with 29 bases spanning the gap. The CDR3 loop is CATSDPIRATHTPGEETQYF. CDR3 DNA: TGTGCCACCAGTGACCCTATCCGGGCCACTCACACGCCGGGGGAAGAGACCCAGTACTTC.

This sequence joins TRBV7-9 and TRBJ1-2, with 9 bases that match TRBD1. This CDR3 region has 15 residues. Germline V gene data show CDR1 as SEHNR and CDR2 as FQNEAQ (reference sequence). V lost 5 bases and J lost 2; bases outside the gene matches: 6. The CDR3 sequence: CASSRGQGENYGYTF. Written as DNA, the CDR3 is TGTGCCAGCAGCCGGGGACAGGGAGAGAACTATGGCTACACCTTC.

The chain has TRBV24-1 and TRBJ2-1; 7 nucleotides line up with TRBD1. CDR3 length: 15 amino acids. Germline trimming cut 5 bases from V and 8 bases from J; bases unmatched to any gene: 11. CDR1 KGHDR and CDR2 SFDVKD come from the germline V gene. The CDR3 region has the DNA TGTGCCACCAGTGTCCCATTGGGGACAGCCTATGAGCAGTTCTTC. Translating gives CATSVPLGTAYEQFF.

This clone was seen once. The V call is TRBV3-1 (or the pseudogene TRBV3-2), the J call TRBJ1-2; 9 nucleotides line up with TRBD1. The CDR3 has 13 residues. J lost 6 bases, V lost 4 bases, and 3 bases had no gene match. CDR1 and CDR2 (germline): LGHDT, YNNKEL (reference sequence). The CDR3 loop reads CASSRRTGDGYTF. For the CDR3, the DNA is TGTGCCAGCAGCCGCCGGACAGGGGATGGCTACACCTTC.

V and J are TRBV7-2 and TRBJ2-5, with 11 bases fitting TRBD2. Germline loops: CDR1 SGHTA, CDR2 FQGNSA. The length of the CDR3 is 16 residues. V lost 5 bases to trimming and J lost 5 bases; unmatched junction nucleotides: 10. The CDR3 is CASSHLRLAGMETQYF. The CDR3 bases are TGTGCCAGCAGCCATTTAAGACTAGCGGGGATGGAGACCCAGTACTTC.

This sequence joins TRBV9 and TRBJ2-3, with D hard to call. Trimming took 2 bases from V and 3 from J, leaving 7 bases between them. CDR3 size: 13 residues. Germline V CDR1 and CDR2: SGDLS, YYNGEE. The CDR3 loop reads CASSVLSTDTQYF. The CDR3 DNA reads as TGTGCCAGCAGCGTTCTTAGTACAGATACGCAGTATTTT.

The V call is TRBV19, the J call TRBJ2-1; 7 nucleotides agree with TRBD2. V was pared by 6 bases and J by 0 bases, with 8 bases of the junction left unmatched. CDR1 LNHDA and CDR2 SQIVND come from the germline V gene (reference sequence). The CDR3 loop spans 16 amino acids. In DNA, the CDR3 is TGTGCCAGTAGGATTAGCGGGTTGAGCTCCTACAATGAGCAGTTCTTC. It encodes CASRISGLSSYNEQFF.

The V gene is TRBV2, the J gene TRBJ1-2; 8 nucleotides agree with TRBD1. Germline CDR1 and CDR2: SNHLY and FYNNEI. Unmatched junction bases numbered 8, after V lost 6 bases and J lost 5 bases. This CDR3 has 14 residues. The CDR3 coding sequence is TGTGCCAGCAGGGTTGGACAGGGACGATATGGCTACACCTTC. It codes for CASRVGQGRYGYTF.